This entry lists 3 T cell receptor beta chains sequenced from one sample in a study of cytomegalovirus exposure and HLA in healthy donors (dated by TCRdb to the late 2010s). The library was made by the immunoSEQ multiplex PCR assay. A mixture of 60 forward primers for TCR Vbeta segments and 13 reverse primers for TCR Jbeta segments was used in the multiplex PCR. TCRdb took over this immuneACCESS table, retaining in-frame rearrangements with V and J assigned. Such tables are incomplete; in checked studies, under half of the missing clones stem from an unresolved V gene, and the remainder is unexplained. This sample lists around 140,000 clones; 60% to 85% were detected once. Clones ranked in the top ten supply about 13% of the sample. Specimen: PBMCs. These receptors came from a man aged 40-50 years in good health and CMV-seropositive.

This clone was detected only a few times. This rearrangement joins TRBV18 to TRBJ2-7; D remains ambiguous. Trimming took 1 base from V and 5 from J, leaving 12 bases between them. The length of the CDR3 is 14 residues. Germline V CDR1 and CDR2: KGHSH, LQKENI. In nucleotides, the CDR3 is TGTGCCAGCTCACCACTACAAGACAAGGACGAGCAGTACTTC. Protein product: CASSPLQDKDEQYF.

The genes are TRBV25-1 and TRBJ2-1; TRBD2 matches at 9 bases. The trim removed 7 bases at V and 2 bases at J, leaving 6 bases unmatched. Germline V gives CDR1 MGHDK, CDR2 SYGVNS. The CDR3 covers 15 residues. CDR3: CASKSAGGTYNEQFF. The CDR3 DNA reads as TGTGCCAGCAAATCGGCGGGAGGGACCTACAATGAGCAGTTCTTC. The entire variable domain, with the rest obtained from reference TRBV25-1 and TRBJ2-1, is as follows: EADIYQTPRYLVIGTGKKITLECSQTMGHDKMYWYQQDPGMELHLIHYSYGVNSTEKGDLSSESTVSRIRTEHFPLTLESARPSHTSQYLCASKSAGGTYNEQFFGPGTRLTVL.

The V call is TRBV5-1, the J call TRBJ1-3; D is undetermined. The CDR3 is 15 amino acids. In germline, CDR1 is SGHRS, CDR2 YFSETQ. V was cut by 0 bases and J by 2 bases, with 9 bases left in between. The CDR3 DNA follows: TGCGCCAGCAGCTTGGCCGGTCCACCTGGAAACACCATATATTTT. Residues: CASSLAGPPGNTIYF.